The T cell receptor beta chain described here comes from a study of blood T cells in healthy people across ages. Whole-study context: About one barcoded beta molecule per two T cells came from capture by template switching. Overall study findings and caveats: Both naive CD4+ cell counts and diversity were greater in long-lived donors than in aged donors. Per million T cells, TCR beta diversity dropped roughly linearly as age increased.

It was with a sample-barcoded 5' primer and a J-beta primer mix that a second PCR of roughly 7 to 12 cycles was run. MiXCR was run by TCRdb on the 5' RACE reads, yielding one entry per CDR3 protein. The sample has 850,000 to 1,000,000 distinct CDR3 sequences, around 54% seen once. Concerning this clonotype itself: The antigen is not known.

CDR3 length: 19 amino acids. The J segment lost 3 bases and the V segment lost 2 bases, leaving 15 bases of the junction unmatched. The germline CDR1 and CDR2 sequences are MNHEY and SMNVEV (reference sequence). The chain is built from TRBV27 and TRBJ2-3; 9 bases match TRBD2. The sequenced material came from blood. The receptor was isolated from a woman in her sixties in good health. CDR3 sequence reads: CASSLPGRGVSGSTDTQYF. The CDR3 DNA reads as TGTGCCAGCAGTTTACCAGGGCGGGGAGTTAGCGGGAGTACAGATACGCAGTATTTT.